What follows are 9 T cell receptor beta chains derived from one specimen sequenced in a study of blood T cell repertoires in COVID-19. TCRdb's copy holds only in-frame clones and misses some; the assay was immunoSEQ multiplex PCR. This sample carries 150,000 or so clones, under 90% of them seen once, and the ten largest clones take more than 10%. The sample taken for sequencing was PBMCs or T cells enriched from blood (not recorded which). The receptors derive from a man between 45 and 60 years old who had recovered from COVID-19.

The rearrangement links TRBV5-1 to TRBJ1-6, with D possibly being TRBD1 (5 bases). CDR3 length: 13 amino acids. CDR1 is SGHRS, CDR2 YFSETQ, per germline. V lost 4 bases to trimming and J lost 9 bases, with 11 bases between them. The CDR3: CASSPDTLSPLHF. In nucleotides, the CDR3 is TGCGCCAGCAGCCCGGACACCCTTTCACCCCTCCACTTT.

The CDR3 here is CASTPDSPYEQYF. In DNA, the CDR3 is TGTGCCAGCACCCCCGACAGCCCTTACGAGCAGTACTTC. This sequence joins TRBV2 and TRBJ2-7; maybe TRBD1 (5 bases). Deletions cut 7 bases from V and 4 bases from J, with 14 bases between. Germline CDR1 is SNHLY and CDR2 is FYNNEI. The length of the CDR3 is 13 residues.

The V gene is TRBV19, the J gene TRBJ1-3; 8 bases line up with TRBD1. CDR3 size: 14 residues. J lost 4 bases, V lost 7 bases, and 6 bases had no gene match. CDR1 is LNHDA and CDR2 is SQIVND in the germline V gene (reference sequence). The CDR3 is CASTAGGIGNTIYF. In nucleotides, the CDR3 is TGTGCCAGTACCGCAGGGGGCATCGGAAACACCATATATTTT.

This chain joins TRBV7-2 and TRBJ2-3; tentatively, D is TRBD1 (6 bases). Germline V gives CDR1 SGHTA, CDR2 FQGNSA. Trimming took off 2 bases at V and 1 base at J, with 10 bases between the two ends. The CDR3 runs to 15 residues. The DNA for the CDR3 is TGTGCCAGCAGCTTAATAGGGGGAGGCACAGATACGCAGTATTTT. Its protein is CASSLIGGGTDTQYF.

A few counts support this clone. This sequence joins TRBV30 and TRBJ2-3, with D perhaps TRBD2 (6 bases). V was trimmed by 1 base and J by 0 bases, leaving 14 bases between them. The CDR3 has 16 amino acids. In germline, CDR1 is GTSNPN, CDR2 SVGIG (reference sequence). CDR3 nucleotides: TGTGCCTGGAGTGCTCCCGGGGGTTTTAGCACAGATACGCAGTATTTT. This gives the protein CAWSAPGGFSTDTQYF.

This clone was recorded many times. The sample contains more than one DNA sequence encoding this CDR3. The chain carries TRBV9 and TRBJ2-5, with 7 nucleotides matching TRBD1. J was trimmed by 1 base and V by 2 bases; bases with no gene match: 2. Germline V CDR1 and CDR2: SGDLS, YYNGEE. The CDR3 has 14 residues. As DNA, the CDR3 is TGTGCCAGCAGCGTGGGGACAGTCCAAGAGACCCAGTACTTC. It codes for CASSVGTVQETQYF.

CDR3 sequence reads: CATSRDRFSGNTIYF. CDR3 nucleotides: TGTGCCACCAGCAGAGATCGTTTCTCTGGAAACACCATATATTTT. V and J are TRBV15 and TRBJ1-3; D is undetermined. Germline V CDR1 and CDR2: LNHNV, YYDKDF (reference sequence). V was trimmed by 0 bases and J by 0 bases, leaving 6 bases between them. The CDR3 runs 15 residues.

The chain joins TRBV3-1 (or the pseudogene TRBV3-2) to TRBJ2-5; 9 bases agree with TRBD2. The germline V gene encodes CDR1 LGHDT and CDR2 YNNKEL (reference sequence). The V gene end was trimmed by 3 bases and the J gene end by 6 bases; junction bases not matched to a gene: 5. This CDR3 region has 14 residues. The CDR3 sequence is CASSHGGGAQTQYF. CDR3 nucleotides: TGTGCCAGCAGCCATGGCGGGGGGGCGCAGACCCAGTACTTC.

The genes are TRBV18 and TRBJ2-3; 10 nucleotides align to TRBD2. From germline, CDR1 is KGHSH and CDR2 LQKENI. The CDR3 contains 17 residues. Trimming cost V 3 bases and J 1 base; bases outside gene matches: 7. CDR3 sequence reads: CASSPSYTSGGTDTQYF. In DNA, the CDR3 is TGTGCCAGCTCACCGTCATATACTAGCGGGGGCACAGATACGCAGTATTTT.